The 17 T cell receptor beta chains below all came from one sample that was sequenced in a study of blood T cell repertoires in COVID-19. Sequencing was performed with immunoSEQ multiplex PCR; in TCRdb, only in-frame clones are kept and a portion is missing. The sample includes around 170,000 clones, about 80% of them seen just once. The source material was peripheral blood. The origin of the receptors is a man aged 30-40 years with active or convalescent COVID-19.

This chain uses TRBV19 with TRBJ1-2; 9 nucleotides align to TRBD1. The CDR3 runs to 13 residues. Unmatched junction bases numbered 6, after V lost 5 bases and J lost 8 bases. Germline V gives CDR1 LNHDA, CDR2 SQIVND (reference sequence). The CDR3 sequence: CASSDGTGRGYTF. In nucleotides, the CDR3 is TGTGCCAGTAGTGATGGGACAGGGAGGGGCTACACCTTC.

The chain uses TRBV6-5 and TRBJ2-7, with 12 positions matching TRBD2. Unmatched junction bases numbered 3, after V lost 5 bases and J lost 4 bases. CDR3 length: 14 residues. CDR1 MNHEY and CDR2 SVGAGI come from the germline V gene. This CDR3 reads CASSRTSGTYEQYF. DNA of the CDR3: TGTGCCAGCAGTCGGACTAGCGGGACGTACGAGCAGTACTTC.

V usage is TRBV27 and J usage is TRBJ1-2; D may be TRBD1 (5 bases). The CDR3 totals 13 residues. Germline V gene sequence: CDR1 MNHEY, CDR2 SMNVEV (reference sequence). Trimming removed 6 bases from V and 8 bases from J, with 16 bases in between. CDR3 DNA: TGTGCCAGCAGGCTCGGCGGGGCGAACGGCTACACCTTC. This gives the protein CASRLGGANGYTF.

This chain joins TRBV7-3 and TRBJ2-6, with 11 bases aligning to TRBD1. Germline V gene lookup returns CDR1 SGHTA and CDR2 FQGTGA. J gave up 12 bases and V 5 bases, and 3 bases lay outside the gene matches. The length of the CDR3 is 13 residues. The CDR3 DNA reads TGTGCCAGCAGCCGAGGGACAGGGGGCGTCCTGACTTTC. This sequence encodes CASSRGTGGVLTF.

The chain links TRBV7-9 to TRBJ2-1, with TRBD1 matching 10 bases. Unmatched junction bases numbered 9, after V lost 5 bases and J lost 8 bases. The CDR3 runs to 15 residues. Germline V CDR1 and CDR2: SEHNR, FQNEAQ (reference sequence). CDR3 coding DNA: TGTGCCAGCAGCCGTGCCGGGACAGGGGAGGATGAGCAGTTCTTC. This sequence encodes CASSRAGTGEDEQFF.

The chain has TRBV29-1 and TRBJ2-7, with 8 nucleotides matching TRBD1. J gave up 1 base and V 5 bases, and 4 bases lay outside the gene matches. CDR3 length equals 13 residues. The germline CDR1 and CDR2 sequences are SQVTM and ANQGSEA. The CDR3 coding sequence is TGCAGCGTTATCTACAGGGGGTCCTACGAGCAGTACGTC. The encoded protein is CSVIYRGSYEQYV.

This rearrangement joins TRBV28 to TRBJ2-1; a possible D gene is TRBD1 (6 bases). Deletions cut 7 bases from V and 6 bases from J, with 19 bases between. The CDR3 consists of 15 residues. Germline-derived CDR1 and CDR2 are MDHEN and SYDVKM. Here the CDR3 reads CASNKSPSGVNEQFF. The CDR3 bases are TGTGCCAGCAATAAGTCCCCGTCAGGGGTCAATGAGCAGTTCTTC.

The chain uses TRBV27 and TRBJ2-3; a weak D match, TRBD2 (6 bases). This CDR3 has 15 residues. Germline CDR1 MNHEY, CDR2 SMNVEV (reference sequence). Between the trimmed V and J ends, which lost 1 base and 2 bases, there was a span of 10 bases. The CDR3 here is CASSLWGVSTDTQYF. The CDR3 DNA is TGTGCCAGCAGTTTATGGGGGGTCTCCACAGATACGCAGTATTTT.

The J gene is TRBJ2-7, the V gene TRBV5-5; no clear D gene. Germline V CDR1 and CDR2: SGHKS, YYEKEE (reference sequence). Between the trimmed V and J ends, which lost 0 bases and 0 bases, there was a span of 13 bases. The CDR3 extends over 16 amino acids. CDR3 loop: CASSLVGPGSSYEQYF. CDR3 DNA sequence: TGTGCCAGCAGCTTGGTTGGGCCAGGTAGCTCCTACGAGCAGTACTTC.

This clone was seen a few times. V is TRBV4-1 and J is TRBJ1-3; D ambiguous. Trimming shortened V by 0 bases and J by 0 bases, and 15 bases separated the two germline ends. This CDR3 is built from 18 residues. Germline lookup yields CDR1 MGHRA and CDR2 YSYEKL. The CDR3 sequence: CASSQDPVDTYSGNTIYF. The CDR3 DNA follows: TGCGCCAGCAGCCAAGACCCCGTTGACACCTACTCTGGAAACACCATATATTTT.

The CDR3 bases are TGTGCCAGCAGCGCCCCAAAGCCGGGTAACACTGAAGCTTTCTTT. Translating it yields CASSAPKPGNTEAFF. This chain connects TRBV9 to TRBJ1-1; D remains unclear. The CDR3 spans 15 residues. Germline-derived CDR1 and CDR2 are SGDLS and YYNGEE. V was clipped by 3 bases and J by 2 bases, with 14 bases between them. Variable domain in full (rest from reference TRBV9 and TRBJ1-1): DSGVTQTPKHLITATGQRVTLRCSPRSGDLSVYWYQQSLDQGLQFLIQYYNGEERAKGNILERFSAQQFPDLHSELNLSSLELGDSALYFCASSAPKPGNTEAFFGQGTRLTVV.

A single count supports this clone. V and J are TRBV27 and TRBJ2-4, with 9 bases identical to TRBD1. The V gene's germline CDR1 is MNHEY and CDR2 SMNVEV (reference sequence). J was trimmed by 8 bases and V by 1 base; bases with no gene match: 9. This CDR3 has 16 residues. CDR3 nucleotides: TGTGCCAGCAGTTTATACACGGCGGGACAGGGATACATTCAGTACTTC. It specifies CASSLYTAGQGYIQYF.

The chain employs TRBV7-9 and TRBJ1-4, with 8 nucleotides matching TRBD1. Germline V CDR1 and CDR2: SEHNR, FQNEAQ (reference sequence). V was pared by 5 bases and J by 6 bases, with 8 bases of the junction left unmatched. The CDR3 sequence is 15 residues long. The DNA of the CDR3 is TGTGCCAGCAGCCCTGATCAGGGGGCGCATGAAAAACTGTTTTTT. This gives the protein CASSPDQGAHEKLFF. The entire variable domain, with the rest obtained from reference TRBV7-9 and TRBJ1-4, is as follows: DTGVSQNPRHKITKRGQNVTFRCDPISEHNRLYWYRQTLGQGPEFLTYFQNEAQLEKSRLLSDRFSAERPKGSFSTLEIQRTEQGDSAMYLCASSPDQGAHEKLFFGSGTQLSVL.

This clone has a handful of counts. The rearrangement links TRBV15 to TRBJ2-5; D is ambiguous. Germline-derived CDR1 and CDR2 are LNHNV and YYDKDF (reference sequence). V was cut by 0 bases and J by 7 bases, with 12 bases left in between. The CDR3 covers 14 residues. This chain's CDR3 is CATSRDRLVGTQYF. The CDR3 region has the DNA TGTGCCACCAGCAGAGATCGGCTAGTTGGGACCCAGTACTTC. The complete variable domain, with remaining parts taken from reference TRBV15 and TRBJ2-5, reads DAMVIQNPRYQVTQFGKPVTLSCSQTLNHNVMYWYQQKSSQAPKLLFHYYDKDFNNEADTPDNFQSRRPNTSFCFLDIRSPGLGDTAMYLCATSRDRLVGTQYFGPGTRLLVL.

The V call is TRBV19, the J call TRBJ1-2; D is ambiguous. There are 17 residues in the CDR3. Trimming left V 0 bases short and J 3 bases short, with 17 bases between. Germline V gene data show CDR1 as LNHDA and CDR2 as SQIVND (reference sequence). CDR3 in DNA: TGTGCCAGTAGTATAGATTTCCCGGCCGGAGCGGACTATGGCTACACCTTC. As protein: CASSIDFPAGADYGYTF.

The chain is built from TRBV7-9 and TRBJ2-5; D possibly corresponds to TRBD2 (6 bases). The CDR3 covers 16 residues. The V end was cut by 4 bases, the J end by 4 bases, with 19 bases between. Germline CDR1 SEHNR, CDR2 FQNEAQ (reference sequence). The CDR3 DNA reads as TGTGCCAGCAGCTCCCCGGAAGGAGGGGTATCAGAGACCCAGTACTTC. Translated: CASSSPEGGVSETQYF.

The chain recombines TRBV3-1 (or the pseudogene TRBV3-2) with TRBJ1-1; 11 bases agree with TRBD1. Looked up from germline, CDR1 is LGHDT and CDR2 is YNNKEL (reference sequence). J was trimmed by 12 bases and V by 2 bases; bases with no gene match: 11. This CDR3 comprises 15 residues. The CDR3 spells CASSQLGQGAHLTFF. The DNA of the CDR3 is TGTGCCAGCAGCCAACTTGGACAGGGGGCCCATTTGACTTTCTTT.